This TCR beta chain was sequenced during a study of blood T cells in healthy people across ages. This clonotype was found many times. A sample-barcoded 5' primer and a J-beta primer mix were used in a second PCR of roughly 7 to 11 cycles. TCRdb itself ran the 5' RACE reads through MiXCR, one entry per CDR3 protein. This table has around 1.7 million distinct CDR3 sequences, roughly 27% appearing once. The CDR3 has 13 amino acids. Trimming left V 2 bases short and J 3 bases short, with 7 bases between. CDR1 is LGHDT and CDR2 is YNNKEL in the germline V gene (reference sequence). The receptor comes from a woman in her thirties in good health. This chain links TRBV3-1 with TRBJ1-1, with D perhaps TRBD1 (5 bases). Sequencing used blood. The CDR3 reads CASSQRGDTEAFF. As DNA, the CDR3 is TGTGCCAGCAGCCAACGGGGGGACACTGAAGCTTTCTTT.